This T cell receptor (beta chain) was sequenced during a study of CD8 T cells in ankylosing spondylitis. General observations from the study: Characteristic of ankylosing spondylitis blood, it appeared, was a TCR beta motif comprising about eight highly homologous variants.

Looked up from germline, CDR1 is LGHDT and CDR2 is YNNKEL (reference sequence). This CDR3 region has 13 residues. Trimming left V 2 bases short and J 8 bases short, with 12 bases between. This clonotype was found a few times. Its matching antigen is unknown. The authors made TCR beta libraries by quantitative 5'-RACE with molecular barcodes. One entry per CDR3 protein results from TCRdb running MiXCR on the 5' RACE reads. The repertoire holds hundreds of thousands of distinct CDR3 sequences, with 12% as singletons. The chain uses TRBV3-1 and TRBJ1-2, with D hard to call. This clonotype originated in a male donor with ankylosing spondylitis. Sequences were obtained from blood, either unsorted or a sorted T cell fraction (not recorded which). The CDR3 protein is CASSQYVEGGYTF. The CDR3 DNA reads TGTGCCAGCAGCCAATATGTCGAGGGCGGCTACACCTTC.